Below, 24 T cell receptor beta chains from the same sample are listed, as sequenced in a study of CD8+ T cells in alopecia areata (dated by TCRdb to about 2018). The time point label here, explained by the study, means: less than 30 weeks on oral tofacitinib. This specimen's treatment or condition label, interpreted: oral pan-JAK inhibitor, 5-10 mg twice daily. The library relied on the immunoSEQ multiplex PCR assay. For TCR sequencing, RNA was extracted from every sample and reverse transcribed into cDNA to serve as template. Not all clones reach the TCRdb copy of this immuneACCESS table, which keeps in-frame sequences only. Checked studies attribute under half of the gap to unresolved V genes and leave the rest unexplained. For this sample there are 95,000 to 120,000 clones; roughly three fifths appear just once. Approximately 3.1% of the sample is taken by the ten largest. The sequenced sample was CD4+ T cells sorted from blood, obtained at week 24, from a patient treated with tofacitinib. The source of these receptors is a human donor with alopecia areata.

The CDR3 protein is CASSLAAGSFTGELFF. The CDR3 nucleotides are TGTGCCAGCAGCTTAGCAGCGGGTTCATTCACCGGGGAGCTGTTTTTT. This chain connects TRBV7-2 to TRBJ2-2; a possible D gene is TRBD2 (6 bases). Germline V gene sequence: CDR1 SGHTA, CDR2 FQGNSA. V lost 0 bases and J lost 4, with 12 bases in between. The CDR3 length is 16 residues.

The chain employs TRBV10-3 and TRBJ2-6, with D possibly TRBD1 on 6 matching bases. V gave up 6 bases and J gave up 0 bases, with 9 bases separating them. This CDR3 is built from 15 residues. Germline CDR1 is ENHRY and CDR2 is SYGVKD. In nucleotides, the CDR3 is TGTGCCATCAGCGGACAGCTCTCTGGGGCCAACGTCCTGACTTTC. This gives the protein CAISGQLSGANVLTF.

V usage is TRBV29-1 and J usage is TRBJ2-1; D perhaps matches TRBD2 (5 bases). The CDR3 is made up of 10 amino acids. Germline CDR1 and CDR2: SQVTM and ANQGSEA. Trimming stripped 7 bases from V and 9 bases from J, with 10 bases between. The CDR3 sequence is CSGGKGEQFF. The CDR3 region has the DNA TGCAGCGGAGGGAAGGGTGAGCAGTTCTTC.

This chain uses TRBV7-2 with TRBJ2-7; D gene uncertain. The V end lost 1 base, the J end lost 3 bases, and 13 bases lay between the germline ends. The CDR3 contains 15 residues. Germline CDR1 reads SGHTA; CDR2 reads FQGNSA. CDR3 residues: CASSLEGNTIYEQYF. The CDR3 DNA is TGTGCCAGCAGCTTAGAAGGAAACACCATCTACGAGCAGTACTTC.

This clone came up once. The CDR3 spells CAWSFPGGYGYTF. For the CDR3, the DNA is TGTGCCTGGAGTTTCCCAGGGGGATATGGCTACACCTTC. The V gene is TRBV30, the J gene TRBJ1-2; 7 nucleotides match TRBD1. Germline lookup yields CDR1 GTSNPN and CDR2 SVGIG (reference sequence). With 2 bases clipped from V and 5 bases from J, the junction kept 5 bases outside the gene matches. The CDR3 consists of 13 residues. Full variable domain (rest looked up from reference TRBV30 and TRBJ1-2): SQTIHQWPATLVQPVGSPLSLECTVEGTSNPNLYWYRQAAGRGLQLLFYSVGIGQISSEVPQNLSASRPQDRQFILSSKKLLLSDSGFYLCAWSFPGGYGYTFGSGTRLTVV.

This clone was detected a few times. The chain links TRBV2 to TRBJ1-2, with 7 positions matching TRBD1. Germline V gene data show CDR1 as SNHLY and CDR2 as FYNNEI. The CDR3 length is 14 residues. V dropped 2 bases and J dropped 6; count of bases not matched to a gene: 6. CDR3: CASSEPYTGDGYTF. The CDR3 DNA reads as TGTGCCAGCAGTGAACCGTATACAGGGGATGGCTACACCTTC.

V and J are TRBV9 and TRBJ1-4; the D gene is possibly TRBD1 (6 bases). The CDR3 contains 14 residues. Between the trimmed V and J ends, which lost 2 bases and 8 bases, there was a span of 13 bases. The germline gives CDR1 SGDLS, CDR2 YYNGEE. CDR3 sequence: CASSVRQADEKLFF. Here the CDR3 DNA reads TGTGCCAGCAGCGTGCGACAGGCGGACGAAAAACTGTTTTTT.

The chain combines TRBV10-1 with TRBJ1-6; D uncertain. Trimming stripped 7 bases from V and 8 bases from J, with 12 bases between. The CDR3 consists of 13 residues. Looked up from germline, CDR1 is WNHNN and CDR2 is SYGVQD (reference sequence). CDR3: CASTGGRDSPLHF. The CDR3 nucleotides are TGCGCCAGCACGGGAGGCCGGGATTCACCCCTCCACTTT.

The chain recombines TRBV29-1 with TRBJ2-2, with D uncertain. This CDR3 contains 12 residues. Trimming shortened V by 7 bases and J by 3 bases, and 9 bases separated the two germline ends. Germline CDR1 reads SQVTM; CDR2 reads ANQGSEA. The CDR3 nucleotides are TGCAGCGCCGGCAGGCACACCGGGGAGCTGTTTTTT. Translation gives CSAGRHTGELFF.

This clone has just a few counts. The gene calls are TRBV4-2 and TRBJ2-1, with TRBD2 matching 8 bases. Germline V gene data show CDR1 as LGHNA and CDR2 as YNFKEQ. CDR3 size: 12 residues. V gave up 5 bases and J gave up 9 bases; unmatched junction bases: 3. DNA for the CDR3: TGTGCCAGCAGCAAAGGACTAGCTGAGCAGTTCTTC. Its translation: CASSKGLAEQFF.

The rearrangement links TRBV29-1 to TRBJ1-5; perhaps TRBD1 as D (5 bases). This CDR3 region has 14 residues. CDR1 SQVTM and CDR2 ANQGSEA come from the germline V gene. Trimming took off 0 bases at V and 6 bases at J, with 12 bases between the two ends. The CDR3 DNA follows: TGCAGCGTTGAAGACAGGGATTACGGTCAGCCCCAGCATTTT. Translation gives CSVEDRDYGQPQHF. The full variable domain, in which reference TRBV29-1 and TRBJ1-5 provide the parts outside the CDR3, is SAVISQKPSRDICQRGTSLTIQCQVDSQVTMMFWYRQQPGQSLTLIATANQGSEATYESGFVIDKFPISRPNLTFSTLTVSNMSPEDSSIYLCSVEDRDYGQPQHFGDGTRLSIL.

J is TRBJ2-2 and V is TRBV7-2, with 9 bases that match TRBD2. Germline assignment: CDR1 SGHTA and CDR2 FQGNSA. Trimming at V came to 2 bases and at J to 5 bases, leaving 3 bases not matched to a gene. The CDR3 runs 15 residues. The DNA for the CDR3 is TGTGCCAGCAGCTTAAGCGGGGGGAAGACCGGGGAGCTGTTTTTT. This translates into CASSLSGGKTGELFF.

This chain links TRBV30 with TRBJ2-4; D is unclear. V lost 4 bases and J lost 0, with 10 bases in between. The length of the CDR3 is 14 residues. Germline values: CDR1 GTSNPN, CDR2 SVGIG (reference sequence). As DNA, the CDR3 is TGTGCCTGGAACCAAAACACAGCCAAAAACATTCAGTACTTC. Its translation: CAWNQNTAKNIQYF.

This clone occurred once. The rearrangement uses TRBV5-1 and TRBJ1-2, with TRBD1 matching over 9 bases. V was pared by 4 bases and J by 4 bases, with 14 bases of the junction left unmatched. CDR3 length: 17 amino acids. Per the germline V gene, CDR1 is SGHRS and CDR2 is YFSETQ. CDR3 sequence: CASSPSETGGWGYGYTF. Written as DNA, the CDR3 is TGCGCCAGCAGCCCCTCTGAAACAGGGGGCTGGGGCTATGGCTACACCTTC.

The rearrangement joins TRBV2 to TRBJ1-5, with D perhaps matching TRBD1 (6 bases). With 7 bases removed from V and 6 bases from J, the gap between germline ends came to 19 bases. The V gene's germline CDR1 is SNHLY and CDR2 FYNNEI. This CDR3 is 15 amino acids long. The CDR3 sequence: CASNLRDTSAQPQHF. The CDR3 region has the DNA TGTGCCAGCAACCTACGGGACACCTCGGCTCAGCCCCAGCATTTT.

CDR3 sequence (DNA): TGTGCCAGCAGTTCCGGGACAGGGGGTTCACCCCTCCACTTT. Its protein is CASSSGTGGSPLHF. The chain uses TRBV7-9 and TRBJ1-6, with TRBD1 identical over 11 bases. Trimming at V came to 6 bases and at J to 9 bases, leaving 4 bases not matched to a gene. The CDR3 extends over 14 amino acids. CDR1 and CDR2 from the germline V gene are SEHNR and FQNEAQ (reference sequence).

This clone is labeled as medium-sized (0.01 to 0.1%). This sequence joins TRBV7-2 and TRBJ2-3, with D perhaps TRBD1 (5 bases). Germline CDR1 reads SGHTA; CDR2 reads FQGNSA. The CDR3 consists of 14 residues. The germline V and J ends were trimmed by 8 bases and 2 bases, with 14 bases remaining between them. CDR3 nucleotides: TGTGCCAGCGGATATAGACAGTTCACAGATACGCAGTATTTT. Encoded protein: CASGYRQFTDTQYF. The full variable domain, its missing parts supplied by reference TRBV7-2 and TRBJ2-3, is GAGVSQSPSNKVTEKGKDVELRCDPISGHTALYWYRQSLGQGLEFLIYFQGNSAPDKSGLPSDRFSAERTGGSVSTLTIQRTQQEDSAVYLCASGYRQFTDTQYFGPGTRLTVL.

The chain employs TRBV5-1 and TRBJ2-7; perhaps D is TRBD1 or TRBD2 (5 bases each). Germline CDR1 reads SGHRS; CDR2 reads YFSETQ. The V and J ends lost 3 bases and 2 bases respectively, with 15 bases between them. The CDR3 is 15 residues long. DNA of the CDR3: TGCGCCAGCAGCTGGGTACCGGGACCTCCCTACGAGCAGTACTTC. This encodes CASSWVPGPPYEQYF.

The chain joins TRBV30 to TRBJ2-6; D is possibly TRBD2 (6 bases). Looked up from germline, CDR1 is GTSNPN and CDR2 is SVGIG (reference sequence). CDR3 length equals 15 residues. Trimming removed 1 base from V and 2 bases from J, with 9 bases in between. CDR3 loop: CAWSEGGAGANVLTF. The CDR3, as DNA: TGTGCCTGGAGTGAGGGAGGCGCTGGGGCCAACGTCCTGACTTTC.

This sequence joins TRBV2 and TRBJ2-1; D perhaps matches TRBD2 (5 bases). Germline V gene sequence: CDR1 SNHLY, CDR2 FYNNEI. V was pared by 6 bases and J by 10 bases, with 16 bases between. The CDR3 has 13 residues. CDR3 in amino acids: CASRPGVEVEQFF. For the CDR3, the DNA is TGTGCCAGCAGACCCGGGGTGGAGGTGGAGCAGTTCTTC.

The chain has TRBV7-9 and TRBJ2-5; TRBD2 agrees at 14 bases. The CDR3 covers 18 residues. Germline V gene lookup returns CDR1 SEHNR and CDR2 FQNEAQ (reference sequence). With 4 bases clipped from V and 0 bases from J, the junction kept 7 bases outside the gene matches. The CDR3 loop is CASSSGLAGAGYQETQYF. CDR3 nucleotides: TGTGCCAGCAGCTCGGGACTAGCGGGGGCCGGGTACCAAGAGACCCAGTACTTC.

This clone was detected a few times. The rearrangement uses TRBV7-9 and TRBJ1-5, with no clear D. Trimming took 1 base from V and 5 from J, leaving 6 bases between them. Germline assignment: CDR1 SEHNR and CDR2 FQNEAQ (reference sequence). The CDR3 totals 13 residues. Here the CDR3 reads CASSLGTDQPQHF. The CDR3 DNA reads TGTGCCAGCAGCTTAGGGACGGATCAGCCCCAGCATTTT.

The gene calls are TRBV21-1 and TRBJ2-7. TRBV21-1 is designated a pseudogene. This CDR3 is 15 amino acids long. CDR3: CASSAPPGTRSSQYF. The CDR3, as DNA: TGTGCCAGCAGCGCACCCCCCGGGACGAGATCTTCCCAGTACTTC.

The rearrangement links TRBV5-4 to TRBJ2-1, with 7 nucleotides matching TRBD2. From germline, CDR1 is SGHNT and CDR2 YYREEE (reference sequence). Germline trimming cut 4 bases from V and 6 bases from J; bases unmatched to any gene: 4. This CDR3 contains 13 residues. CDR3 in DNA: TGTGCCAGCAGCGGGGGACTATTCAATGAGCAGTTCTTC. This codes for CASSGGLFNEQFF.